Listed here is a single TCR beta chain. Participants reported their clinical history, and cohort assignment relied on those reports. The sample belongs to a study of blood T cell repertoires in COVID-19. Study at large: Donors of Cohort 3 who recovered were those that had two negative PCRs, clearance, or symptom resolution. PBMCs, B-cell-depleted T cells, or T cells provided the cDNA or gDNA that made up the material.

The V and J ends lost 3 bases and 3 bases respectively, with 12 bases between them. Germline CDR1 LGHDT, CDR2 YNNKEL (reference sequence). The CDR3 loop spans 14 amino acids. Method: immunoSEQ multiplex PCR; TCRdb's copy keeps in-frame clones and lacks some. The profile shows hundreds of thousands of clones, 70% to 90% of them singletons. The TCR sequence derives from a man aged 35 to 55 in a cohort exposed to, infected with or recovered from COVID-19 (not recorded which). The chain is built from TRBV3-1 (or the pseudogene TRBV3-2) and TRBJ2-7, with a tentative D call TRBD1 (6 bases). The sequenced material came from PBMCs or T cells enriched from blood (not recorded which). The CDR3: CASSQPDRDYEQYF. The CDR3 DNA follows: TGTGCCAGCAGCCAGCCGGACAGAGACTACGAGCAGTACTTC.